This T cell receptor (beta chain) was sequenced for a study of post-analysis software for immune sequencing data. Across the study: Progressive-relapsing, secondary progressive and relapsing-remitting multiple sclerosis were among the disease courses included.

General study results and limits: Higher frequency in patients than in controls was seen for roughly five TRBV segments, with TRBV5-6, TRBV5-1 and TRBV20-1 among them. Versus controls, multiple sclerosis patients showed significantly lower diversity (normalized Chao1). Strong co-clustering by F measure was seen for same-batch samples.

Each TCR beta cDNA library carried unique molecular identifiers. Roughly 500,000 cDNA molecules were obtained per 1 to 10 million input T cells. MiXCR, run by TCRdb on the PCR reads, gives a single entry per CDR3 protein. The table lists around 440,000 distinct CDR3 sequences, roughly 46% of them singletons, with 9.5% to 13% in the top ten. Comment on this clonotype: The antigen is undetermined.

CDR3 size: 17 residues. CDR1 and CDR2 from the germline V gene are SGHRS and YFSETQ. V lost 2 bases, J lost 1 base, and 9 bases stayed unmatched. The chain employs TRBV5-1 and TRBJ2-7; 10 bases fit TRBD1. The source material was blood. This sequence originates from a girl under 18 with multiple sclerosis. CDR3: CASSFYGGQGESYEQYF. DNA of the CDR3: TGCGCCAGCAGCTTCTACGGAGGACAGGGGGAATCCTACGAGCAGTACTTC.